Included here is one T cell receptor (beta chain) sequence, with context. This CDR3 is built from 15 residues. Germline assignment: CDR1 SGHRS and CDR2 YFSETQ. V was clipped by 2 bases and J by 0 bases, with 9 bases between them. This record belongs to a study of OX40 agonist ivuxolimab in advanced cancers. Overall study context: With a range of roughly 23 to 85, age averaged roughly 60 years, and 75% to 90% were male. Checkpoint inhibitors had been given previously to roughly 36% of patients.

The data were produced by immunoSEQ multiplex PCR, yet TCRdb's version contains in-frame clones alone and is incomplete. The table has about 66,000 clones, 86% seen once. This chain joins TRBV5-1 and TRBJ1-3; unclear D gene. The material sequenced was CD4+ or CD8+ T cells sorted from blood, taken in a trial of the OX40 agonist ivuxolimab. The clonotype originates from an adult with an advanced solid tumor such as melanoma, head and neck, liver or kidney cancer. CDR3 sequence: CASSFTGSSGNTIYF. For the CDR3, the DNA is TGCGCCAGCAGCTTTACGGGGAGCTCTGGAAACACCATATATTTT. Variable domain in full (rest from reference TRBV5-1 and TRBJ1-3): KAGVTQTPRYLIKTRGQQVTLSCSPISGHRSVSWYQQTPGQGLQFLFEYFSETQRNKGNFPGRFSGRQFSNSRSEMNVSTLELGDSALYLCASSFTGSSGNTIYFGEGSWLTVV.